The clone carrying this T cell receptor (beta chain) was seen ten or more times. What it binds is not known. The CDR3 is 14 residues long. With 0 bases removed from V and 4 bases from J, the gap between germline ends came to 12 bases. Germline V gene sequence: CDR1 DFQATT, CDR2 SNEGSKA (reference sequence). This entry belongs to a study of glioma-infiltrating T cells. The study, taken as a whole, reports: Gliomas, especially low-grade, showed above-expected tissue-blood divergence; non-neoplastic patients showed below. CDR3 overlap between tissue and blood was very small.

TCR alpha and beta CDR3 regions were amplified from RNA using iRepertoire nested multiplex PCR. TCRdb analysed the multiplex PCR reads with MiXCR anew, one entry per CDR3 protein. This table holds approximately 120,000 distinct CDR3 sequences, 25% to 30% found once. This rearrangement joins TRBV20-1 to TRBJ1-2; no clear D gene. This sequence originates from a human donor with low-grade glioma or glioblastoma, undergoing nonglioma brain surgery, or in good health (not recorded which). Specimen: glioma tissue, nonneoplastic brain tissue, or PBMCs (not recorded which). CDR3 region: CSARDRGSFYGYTF. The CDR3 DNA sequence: TGCAGTGCTAGAGATAGAGGCTCATTCTATGGCTACACCTTC.